The next 30 T cell receptor beta chains were all read from a single sample in a study of long-term antiretroviral therapy in people with HIV. Survey-level immunoSEQ v3.0 assays were run. The method was immunoSEQ multiplex PCR; TCRdb's version includes in-frame clones alone and lacks a portion of them. Of fewer than 20,000 clones in the sample, about 80% were seen once. The sample here was unsorted PBMCs, taken 0.1 years after starting antiretroviral therapy. The receptors here all came from a man in his late teens or twenties with HIV.

This chain uses TRBV7-2 with TRBJ1-2; D uncertain. Germline CDR1 reads SGHTA; CDR2 reads FQGNSA. The CDR3 loop spans 13 amino acids. V lost 5 bases, J lost 3 bases, and 10 bases lay in between. CDR3 sequence (DNA): TGTGCCAGCAGCGAGCCCCCAGACTATGGCTACACCTTC. This codes for CASSEPPDYGYTF.

V and J are TRBV7-3 and TRBJ1-1; 7 bases align to TRBD1. CDR3 length equals 15 residues. The junction had 7 bases not matched to a gene; V was cut back by 2 bases and J by 4 bases. CDR1 is SGHTA and CDR2 is FQGTGA in the germline V gene. The CDR3 DNA sequence: TGTGCCAGCAGCTTATTAGGGGGCGGAAGCACTGAAGCTTTCTTT. It encodes CASSLLGGGSTEAFF. The entire variable domain, with the rest obtained from reference TRBV7-3 and TRBJ1-1, is as follows: GAGVSQTPSNKVTEKGKYVELRCDPISGHTALYWYRQSLGQGPEFLIYFQGTGAADDSGLPNDRFFAVRPEGSVSTLKIQRTERGDSAVYLCASSLLGGGSTEAFFGQGTRLTVV.

The chain is built from TRBV5-5 and TRBJ2-3; D might be TRBD1 or TRBD2, each matching 5 bases. Trimming took off 0 bases at V and 4 bases at J, with 12 bases between the two ends. Germline V gene lookup returns CDR1 SGHKS and CDR2 YYEKEE (reference sequence). CDR3 length: 15 residues. This CDR3 is CASSLGGIWSDTQYF. The CDR3 DNA reads as TGTGCCAGCAGCTTGGGGGGGATTTGGTCAGATACGCAGTATTTT. Together with reference TRBV5-5 and TRBJ2-3, the CDR3 gives the full variable domain: DAGVTQSPTHLIKTRGQQVTLRCSPISGHKSVSWYQQVLGQGPQFIFQYYEKEERGRGNFPDRFSARQFPNYSSELNVNALLLGDSALYLCASSLGGIWSDTQYFGPGTRLTVL.

The CDR3 protein is CASSVGGAMAGYTF. In DNA form, the CDR3 reads TGTGCCAGCAGCGTAGGGGGCGCTATGGCGGGCTACACCTTC. J is TRBJ1-2 and V is TRBV9; TRBD1 might be the D (5 bases). Trimming removed 0 bases at V and 8 bases at J, with 14 bases between. The germline CDR1 and CDR2 sequences are SGDLS and YYNGEE. The CDR3 runs 14 residues.

V usage is TRBV7-9 and J usage is TRBJ2-1; D is undetermined. The CDR3 totals 12 residues. Germline V lookup: CDR1 SEHNR, CDR2 FQNEAQ (reference sequence). Trimming shortened V by 1 base and J by 8 bases, and 6 bases separated the two germline ends. CDR3 nucleotides: TGTGCCAGCAGCTTAGAAGGGTATGAGCAGTTCTTC. Protein product: CASSLEGYEQFF.

V and J are TRBV5-1 and TRBJ2-7; 9 nucleotides agree with TRBD1. This CDR3 contains 14 residues. Germline V gene lookup returns CDR1 SGHRS and CDR2 YFSETQ. V trimming: 3 bases; J trimming: 6 bases; junction bases outside the gene matches: 7. CDR3 loop: CASSSGQGSIEQYF. CDR3 in DNA: TGCGCCAGCAGCTCCGGACAGGGGTCGATCGAGCAGTACTTC. Using reference TRBV5-1 and TRBJ2-7 for the parts outside the CDR3, the full variable domain is KAGVTQTPRYLIKTRGQQVTLSCSPISGHRSVSWYQQTPGQGLQFLFEYFSETQRNKGNFPGRFSGRQFSNSRSEMNVSTLELGDSALYLCASSSGQGSIEQYFGPGTRLTVT.

The rearrangement links TRBV7-3 to TRBJ2-5; D assignment may be TRBD1 or TRBD2 (6 bases each). V lost 2 bases to trimming and J lost 0 bases, with 13 bases between them. Looked up from germline, CDR1 is SGHTA and CDR2 is FQGTGA. CDR3 length equals 16 residues. The CDR3: CASSLWGASNQETQYF. In DNA form, the CDR3 reads TGTGCCAGCAGCTTATGGGGGGCGTCTAACCAAGAGACCCAGTACTTC.

This rearrangement joins TRBV5-1 to TRBJ2-3, with D hard to call. The CDR3 loop spans 13 amino acids. Germline-derived CDR1 and CDR2 are SGHRS and YFSETQ. The V end lost 0 bases, the J end lost 3 bases, and 5 bases lay between the germline ends. CDR3 sequence (DNA): TGCGCCAGCAGCTTGGTAGGAACAGATACGCAGTATTTT. Protein: CASSLVGTDTQYF.

V is TRBV6-5 and J is TRBJ2-1, with TRBD2 matching 7 bases. Germline V CDR1 and CDR2: MNHEY, SVGAGI. The CDR3 sequence is 16 residues long. The V segment lost 2 bases and the J segment 8 bases; nucleotides outside the gene matches: 12. The CDR3 coding sequence is TGTGCCAGCAGTTACCTACCGGGAGGACCGTTCGATGAGCAGTTCTTC. Translation gives CASSYLPGGPFDEQFF.

The V and J genes are TRBV19 and TRBJ1-1; no reliable D call. Germline CDR1 and CDR2: LNHDA and SQIVND (reference sequence). V lost 7 bases and J 4 bases, leaving 13 bases between the germline ends. This CDR3 comprises 13 residues. This chain's CDR3 is CASNGARATEAFF. The CDR3 DNA sequence: TGTGCCAGTAATGGTGCTCGAGCCACTGAAGCTTTCTTT.

This clone appeared a single time. One end of the junction varies from germline; a read error may be responsible. The chain links TRBV13 to TRBJ2-7; D call uncertain. This CDR3 contains 13 residues. Per the germline V gene, CDR1 is PRHDT and CDR2 is FYEKMQ (reference sequence). The CDR3 is CASSLGISYEQYF. Here the CDR3 DNA reads TGTGCCAGCAGCCTAGGGATCTCCTACGAGCAGTACTTC.

In this sample, this clone turned up once. This rearrangement joins TRBV14 to TRBJ2-5, with D tentatively TRBD1 (6 bases). This CDR3 comprises 15 residues. V shed 3 bases and J shed 4 bases, with 15 bases lying between them. The V gene's germline CDR1 is SGHDN and CDR2 FVKESK. The DNA of the CDR3 is TGTGCCAGCAGCCATTTACAGGGAAGCCCAGAGACCCAGTACTTC. Its translation is CASSHLQGSPETQYF.

The rearrangement links TRBV27 to TRBJ2-2; no reliable D call. The CDR3 runs 13 residues. The V and J ends lost 5 bases and 4 bases respectively, with 8 bases between them. CDR1 MNHEY and CDR2 SMNVEV come from the germline V gene (reference sequence). As DNA, the CDR3 is TGTGCCAGCAGTATCTCCCGCACCGGGGAGCTGTTTTTT. Amino acids: CASSISRTGELFF.

J is TRBJ2-7 and V is TRBV6-6; the D gene is possibly TRBD2 (6 bases). This CDR3 contains 12 residues. Trimming stripped 6 bases from V and 3 bases from J, with 9 bases between. Per germline, CDR1 MNHNY and CDR2 SVGAGI (reference sequence). The CDR3 loop reads CASREGIYEQYF. As DNA, the CDR3 is TGTGCCAGCAGGGAGGGCATCTACGAGCAGTACTTC.

V and J are TRBV4-1 and TRBJ1-1; D ambiguous. V lost 0 bases to trimming and J lost 10 bases, with 15 bases between them. The CDR3 loop spans 14 amino acids. Per the germline V gene, CDR1 is MGHRA and CDR2 is YSYEKL. The CDR3 sequence: CASSQDSGLGRAFF. The CDR3 DNA reads as TGCGCCAGCAGCCAAGATTCGGGTTTAGGGCGAGCTTTCTTT.

The gene calls are TRBV6-1 and TRBJ2-7, with 10 bases fitting TRBD1. Unmatched junction bases numbered 5, after V lost 7 bases and J lost 5 bases. Germline loops: CDR1 MNHNS, CDR2 SASEGT. The CDR3 has 13 amino acids. The CDR3, as DNA: TGTGCCAGCATTAGGACAGGGGGAAACGAGCAGTACTTC. This translates into CASIRTGGNEQYF.

The V call is TRBV5-1, the J call TRBJ2-2, with TRBD1 as a possible D gene (5 bases). V was shortened by 4 bases and J by 7 bases, with 20 bases between the two germline ends. Germline-derived CDR1 and CDR2 are SGHRS and YFSETQ. This CDR3 region has 16 residues. The CDR3 DNA follows: TGCGCCAGCAGCGTCGTGTCGACAGCGAGAGACGGGGAGCTGTTTTTT. It specifies CASSVVSTARDGELFF.

The chain employs TRBV7-9 and TRBJ2-7; D remains ambiguous. Germline lookup yields CDR1 SEHNR and CDR2 FQNEAQ (reference sequence). This CDR3 comprises 14 residues. Trimming removed 4 bases from V and 2 bases from J, with 12 bases in between. In DNA form, the CDR3 reads TGTGCCAGCAGCTCCCAGGTCTCCACCTACGAGCAGTACTTC. Amino acid sequence: CASSSQVSTYEQYF.

This chain uses TRBV4-1 with TRBJ2-1; 7 bases align to TRBD2. The V gene's germline CDR1 is MGHRA and CDR2 YSYEKL. J lost 3 bases, V lost 1 base, and 9 bases had no gene match. The CDR3 has 17 residues. CDR3: CASSQAPSGGLYNEQFF. In DNA form, the CDR3 reads TGCGCCAGCAGCCAAGCTCCGTCGGGAGGTCTCTACAATGAGCAGTTCTTC.

V is TRBV5-6 and J is TRBJ2-7; 7 bases are shared with TRBD2. The CDR3 is 13 amino acids. V lost 5 bases to trimming and J lost 6 bases; unmatched junction nucleotides: 8. The germline gives CDR1 SGHDT, CDR2 YYEEEE. In DNA, the CDR3 is TGTGCCAGCAGAAGTCAGGGAGGGCGCGAGCAGTACTTC. It is translated as CASRSQGGREQYF.

As DNA, the CDR3 is TGCGCCAGCAGCTTGGATCCGGGACAGGGTGGGACTGAAGCTTTCTTT. Amino acids: CASSLDPGQGGTEAFF. V and J are TRBV5-1 and TRBJ1-1; TRBD1 matches 9 bases. Trimming at V came to 0 bases and at J to 5 bases, leaving 8 bases not matched to a gene. This CDR3 has 16 residues. CDR1 SGHRS and CDR2 YFSETQ come from the germline V gene. The variable domain in full, with the rest retrieved from reference TRBV5-1 and TRBJ1-1, is KAGVTQTPRYLIKTRGQQVTLSCSPISGHRSVSWYQQTPGQGLQFLFEYFSETQRNKGNFPGRFSGRQFSNSRSEMNVSTLELGDSALYLCASSLDPGQGGTEAFFGQGTRLTVV.

As for this clone: Its ends do not fully match the called genes, so a read error is possible. This CDR3 is also generated by other DNA sequences in the sample. The chain joins TRBV7-6 to TRBJ2-7, with D perhaps given as TRBD1 or TRBD2 (5 bases each). Germline assignment: CDR1 SGHVS and CDR2 FNYEAQ. CDR3 length equals 14 residues. The DNA of the CDR3 is TGTGCTAGCAGCTTAGAGGGGACGCCGTACGAGCAGTACTTC. Protein product: CASSLEGTPYEQYF.

The rearrangement links TRBV9 to TRBJ2-1, with 8 bases identical to TRBD2. Looked up from germline, CDR1 is SGDLS and CDR2 is YYNGEE. The CDR3 runs to 16 residues. V was clipped by 0 bases and J by 6 bases; unmatched bases: 8. The CDR3 loop is CASSVADSGGLNEQFF. The DNA for the CDR3 is TGTGCCAGCAGCGTAGCTGACAGCGGGGGTCTCAATGAGCAGTTCTTC. The full variable domain, completed using reference TRBV9 and TRBJ2-1, is DSGVTQTPKHLITATGQRVTLRCSPRSGDLSVYWYQQSLDQGLQFLIQYYNGEERAKGNILERFSAQQFPDLHSELNLSSLELGDSALYFCASSVADSGGLNEQFFGPGTRLTVL.

The chain uses TRBV6-6 and TRBJ2-7; 7 bases fit TRBD1. The trim removed 2 bases at V and 0 bases at J, leaving 4 bases unmatched. Germline CDR1 MNHNY, CDR2 SVGAGI (reference sequence). The CDR3 runs 15 residues. CDR3 sequence: CASSYTGQASYEQYF. Here the CDR3 DNA reads TGTGCCAGCAGTTACACCGGACAGGCCTCCTACGAGCAGTACTTC.

About this clone: The junction differs from germline at one of its ends, possibly a read error. The chain employs TRBV9 and TRBJ1-1, with unresolved D. The CDR3 contains 14 residues. The V gene's germline CDR1 is SGDLS and CDR2 YYNGEE. The CDR3 DNA follows: TGTGCCAGCAGCGTAGTTGTGGGGAACGCTGAAGCTTTCTTT. Protein: CASSVVVGNAEAFF.

This chain joins TRBV7-9 and TRBJ2-5; the match to TRBD1 covers 11 bases. The CDR3 runs 14 residues. V lost 6 bases to trimming and J lost 8 bases; unmatched junction nucleotides: 8. Germline values: CDR1 SEHNR, CDR2 FQNEAQ (reference sequence). CDR3 protein: CASSPLGQGGTQYF. For the CDR3, the DNA is TGTGCCAGCAGTCCCCTGGGACAGGGGGGAACCCAGTACTTC. The full variable domain, its missing parts supplied by reference TRBV7-9 and TRBJ2-5, is DTGVSQNPRHKITKRGQNVTFRCDPISEHNRLYWYRQTLGQGPEFLTYFQNEAQLEKSRLLSDRFSAERPKGSFSTLEIQRTEQGDSAMYLCASSPLGQGGTQYFGPGTRLLVL.

The rearrangement uses TRBV6-6 and TRBJ1-3; no clear D gene. Trimming removed 2 bases at V and 0 bases at J, with 2 bases between. From germline, CDR1 is MNHNY and CDR2 SVGAGI (reference sequence). This CDR3 comprises 13 residues. As DNA, the CDR3 is TGTGCCAGCAGTTACGCCTCTGGAAACACCATATATTTT. Translated: CASSYASGNTIYF.

This chain uses TRBV15 with TRBJ2-2, with a tentative D call TRBD2 (7 bases). The CDR3 has 17 residues. Trimming pared 3 bases from V and 4 bases from J, leaving 18 bases between. Per germline, CDR1 LNHNV and CDR2 YYDKDF (reference sequence). The CDR3 spells CATSRGGREWATGELFF. The CDR3 bases are TGTGCCACCAGCAGGGGGGGGCGGGAGTGGGCCACCGGGGAGCTGTTTTTT.

The CDR3 nucleotides read TGTGCCAGCAGGGGACACCTCAATAGCAATCAGCCCCAGCATTTT. This sequence encodes CASRGHLNSNQPQHF. V usage is TRBV6-5 and J usage is TRBJ1-5; a possible D gene is TRBD1 (6 bases). Germline V gene lookup returns CDR1 MNHEY and CDR2 SVGAGI. This CDR3 region has 15 residues. V shed 6 bases and J shed 0 bases, with 12 bases lying between them.

The V call is TRBV2, the J call TRBJ2-7, with TRBD2 as a possible D gene (5 bases). V was shortened by 6 bases and J by 4 bases, with 7 bases between the two germline ends. The germline CDR1 and CDR2 sequences are SNHLY and FYNNEI. This CDR3 comprises 11 residues. The CDR3 DNA reads as TGTGCCAGCAGACTAGAATACGAGCAGTACTTC. Its translation: CASRLEYEQYF.